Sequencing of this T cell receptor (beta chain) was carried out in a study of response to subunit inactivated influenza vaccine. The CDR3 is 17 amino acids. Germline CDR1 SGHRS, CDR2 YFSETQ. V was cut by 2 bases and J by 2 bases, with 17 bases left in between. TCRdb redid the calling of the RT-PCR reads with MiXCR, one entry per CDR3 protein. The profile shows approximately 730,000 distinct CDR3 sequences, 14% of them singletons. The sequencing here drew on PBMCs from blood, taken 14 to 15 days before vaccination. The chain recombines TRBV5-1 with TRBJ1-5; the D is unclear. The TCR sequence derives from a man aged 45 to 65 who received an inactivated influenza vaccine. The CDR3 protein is CASSFITELNGNQPQHF. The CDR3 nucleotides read TGCGCCAGCAGCTTTATAACGGAGCTTAATGGCAATCAGCCCCAGCATTTT. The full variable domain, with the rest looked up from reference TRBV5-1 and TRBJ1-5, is KAGVTQTPRYLIKTRGQQVTLSCSPISGHRSVSWYQQTPGQGLQFLFEYFSETQRNKGNFPGRFSGRQFSNSRSEMNVSTLELGDSALYLCASSFITELNGNQPQHFGDGTRLSIL.